This T cell receptor (beta chain) derives from a study of T cell changes during pregnancy in multiple sclerosis. V lost 2 bases and J 0 bases, leaving 7 bases between the germline ends. The CDR3 is 15 residues long. The V gene's germline CDR1 is MNHEY and CDR2 SMNVEV (reference sequence). Clones were sequenced by immunoSEQ multiplex PCR, and TCRdb holds only the in-frame ones, with some missing. The profile shows about 67,000 clones, 75% to 95% of them singletons. The specimen was peripheral blood, collected in the first trimester of pregnancy. The rearrangement uses TRBV27 and TRBJ2-2; D might be TRBD2 (6 bases). The receptor's source is a female donor with multiple sclerosis, enrolled in a pregnancy study. DNA of the CDR3: TGTGCCAGCAGTTTAGCGGGATCGAACACCGGGGAGCTGTTTTTT. As protein: CASSLAGSNTGELFF.